The 3 T cell receptor beta chains below come from one sample, sequenced in a study of T cells in localized non-small cell lung cancer. Data came from immunoSEQ multiplex PCR; TCRdb stores just in-frame clones and leaves some out. The top ten clones hold around 3.9% of a sample with approximately 30,000 clones, more than 75% of them seen once. Sample: peripheral blood, taken before any cancer treatment. The receptors originated from a male donor aged 60 or older with stage III lung adenocarcinoma.

The chain links TRBV10-3 to TRBJ1-1, with 8 positions matching TRBD1. With 4 bases clipped from V and 1 base from J, the junction kept 2 bases outside the gene matches. Germline V lookup: CDR1 ENHRY, CDR2 SYGVKD. The CDR3 covers 14 residues. The CDR3: CAISGQGRNTEAFF. CDR3 nucleotides: TGTGCCATCAGTGGACAGGGGCGGAACACTGAAGCTTTCTTT.

V is TRBV18 and J is TRBJ2-3, with 9 bases matching TRBD2. V lost 0 bases to trimming and J lost 5 bases; unmatched junction nucleotides: 3. Germline CDR1 KGHSH, CDR2 LQKENI. The CDR3 extends over 15 amino acids. CDR3: CASSPPGLAEDTQYF. Here the CDR3 DNA reads TGTGCCAGCTCACCACCGGGACTAGCCGAAGATACGCAGTATTTT. The variable domain in full, completed from reference TRBV18 and TRBJ2-3, reads NAGVMQNPRHLVRRRGQEARLRCSPMKGHSHVYWYRQLPEEGLKFMVYLQKENIIDESGMPKERFSAEFPKEGPSILRIQQVVRGDSAAYFCASSPPGLAEDTQYFGPGTRLTVL.

The sample holds a few counts of this clone. This rearrangement joins TRBV18 to TRBJ1-6, with unresolved D. Per the germline V gene, CDR1 is KGHSH and CDR2 is LQKENI. This CDR3 is 20 amino acids long. The V and J ends lost 3 bases and 7 bases respectively, with 28 bases between them. The chain's CDR3 is CASSPMERTNPALQNSPLHF. The CDR3 DNA is TGTGCCAGCTCACCGATGGAGAGGACCAACCCTGCCCTCCAGAATTCACCCCTCCACTTT.